This T cell receptor beta chain was profiled in a study of OX40 agonist ivuxolimab in advanced cancers. Measured with immunoSEQ multiplex PCR; TCRdb has only the in-frame clones, and not every one. This sample has about 95,000 clones, with about 91% found just once. Sequencing was performed on CD4+ or CD8+ T cells sorted from blood, taken in a trial of the OX40 agonist ivuxolimab. This receptor was identified in an adult with an advanced solid tumor such as melanoma, head and neck, liver or kidney cancer.

The CDR3 DNA reads TGTGCCTGGAGTGCGGCAGGGGGGAATCAGCCCCAGCATTTT. This gives the protein CAWSAAGGNQPQHF. V is TRBV30 and J is TRBJ1-5; 7 bases map to TRBD1. Germline trimming cut 1 base from V and 4 bases from J; bases unmatched to any gene: 4. CDR3 length: 14 residues. Per the germline V gene, CDR1 is GTSNPN and CDR2 is SVGIG (reference sequence).